Presented here are 22 T cell receptor beta chains from one specimen sequenced in a study of CD8+ T cells in alopecia areata. Treatment noted: oral pan-JAK inhibitor, 5-10 mg twice daily. In each case, RNA was isolated and then reverse transcribed into cDNA as the sequencing template. The assay was immunoSEQ multiplex PCR, and TCRdb's table has in-frame clones only and misses some. The table records around 86,000 clones, 60% to 80% of them present only once. The material sequenced was CD8+ T cells sorted from blood, taken at week 44, from a patient treated with tofacitinib. The receptors derive from a human donor with alopecia areata.

The rearrangement uses TRBV4-1 and TRBJ2-7; 11 bases match TRBD1. V shed 4 bases and J 4 bases; nucleotides not matched to a gene: 3. The CDR3 extends over 14 amino acids. Germline CDR1 is MGHRA and CDR2 is YSYEKL. CDR3 amino acids: CASSPGTGGYEQYF. The CDR3 DNA reads TGCGCCAGCAGCCCCGGGACAGGGGGATACGAGCAGTACTTC.

The chain combines TRBV7-2 with TRBJ2-3; maybe TRBD1 (6 bases). CDR3 length: 15 residues. V was trimmed by 10 bases and J by 0 bases, leaving 17 bases between them. Germline assignment: CDR1 SGHTA and CDR2 FQGNSA. The CDR3: CATLAVQGSTDTQYF. CDR3 DNA: TGTGCCACCCTGGCGGTACAGGGAAGCACAGATACGCAGTATTTT.

The rearrangement uses TRBV9 and TRBJ1-1; D gene uncertain. This CDR3 contains 14 residues. V was shortened by 0 bases and J by 1 base, with 7 bases between the two germline ends. CDR1 and CDR2 from the germline V gene are SGDLS and YYNGEE. This chain's CDR3 is CASSVGPGNTEAFF. The CDR3 DNA is TGTGCCAGCAGCGTAGGGCCGGGGAACACTGAAGCTTTCTTT.

A remark on this clone: A read error may produce the germline difference seen at one junction end. The chain has TRBV27 and TRBJ1-5; D gene unclear. The CDR3 extends over 14 amino acids. Per germline, CDR1 MNHEY and CDR2 SMNVEV (reference sequence). The CDR3 is CASSLSGVRQPQHF. The CDR3 DNA reads TGTGCCAGCAGTCTATCAGGAGTACGTCAGCCCCAGCATTTT.

The V and J genes are TRBV12-5 and TRBJ2-1; D is ambiguous. Trimming cost V 1 base and J 5 bases, with 6 bases left between them. The CDR3 contains 13 residues. Germline V gene lookup returns CDR1 LGHNT and CDR2 FRNRAP. CDR3 region: CASGLEGHNEQFF. The CDR3 DNA is TGTGCTAGTGGTTTGGAAGGACACAATGAGCAGTTCTTC. The variable domain in full, completed from reference TRBV12-5 and TRBJ2-1, reads DARVTQTPRHKVTEMGQEVTMRCQPILGHNTVFWYRQTMMQGLELLAYFRNRAPLDDSGMPKDRFSAEMPDATLATLKIQPSEPRDSAVYFCASGLEGHNEQFFGPGTRLTVL.

This rearrangement joins TRBV7-6 to TRBJ1-1; D gene unclear. In germline, CDR1 is SGHVS, CDR2 FNYEAQ. The CDR3 sequence is 13 residues long. Trimming stripped 5 bases from V and 0 bases from J, with 7 bases between. This chain's CDR3 is CASSIGMNTEAFF. The DNA for the CDR3 is TGTGCCAGCAGCATTGGCATGAACACTGAAGCTTTCTTT.

In its sample, this clone was seen a few times. The chain couples TRBV15 to TRBJ2-4; 7 bases agree with TRBD1. There are 16 residues in the CDR3. CDR1 LNHNV and CDR2 YYDKDF come from the germline V gene (reference sequence). The V segment lost 3 bases and the J segment 1 base; nucleotides outside the gene matches: 6. CDR3 region: CATSREVGQAKNIQYF. The CDR3 DNA reads TGTGCCACCAGCAGGGAGGTGGGACAGGCCAAAAACATTCAGTACTTC. The full variable domain, completed using reference TRBV15 and TRBJ2-4, is DAMVIQNPRYQVTQFGKPVTLSCSQTLNHNVMYWYQQKSSQAPKLLFHYYDKDFNNEADTPDNFQSRRPNTSFCFLDIRSPGLGDTAMYLCATSREVGQAKNIQYFGAGTRLSVL.

This clone was seen just once. The chain recombines TRBV27 with TRBJ1-5, with a tentative D call TRBD1 (5 bases). The germline gives CDR1 MNHEY, CDR2 SMNVEV (reference sequence). Trimming took off 6 bases at V and 3 bases at J, with 18 bases between the two ends. The CDR3 runs 16 residues. Written as DNA, the CDR3 is TGTGCCAGCAGAGACCTCCAGGGTTCTCTCAATCAGCCCCAGCATTTT. It specifies CASRDLQGSLNQPQHF.

This clone was found once. The chain employs TRBV5-1 and TRBJ2-1; TRBD2 matches 10 bases. V shed 3 bases, J shed 6 bases, and the junction held 6 bases outside the gene matches. Per germline, CDR1 SGHRS and CDR2 YFSETQ. This CDR3 contains 15 residues. The DNA for the CDR3 is TGCGCCAGCAGCTCCGGGACTAGCGCCTCCAATGAGCAGTTCTTC. This sequence encodes CASSSGTSASNEQFF.

The chain combines TRBV19 with TRBJ1-5; D remains unclear. CDR3 size: 13 residues. Trimming shortened V by 8 bases and J by 2 bases, and 10 bases separated the two germline ends. CDR1 is LNHDA, CDR2 SQIVND, per germline (reference sequence). CDR3 region: CASREMGNQPQHF. CDR3 bases: TGTGCCAGTCGAGAGATGGGCAATCAGCCCCAGCATTTT.

The chain couples TRBV5-6 to TRBJ1-5, with TRBD1 identical over 9 bases. The CDR3 loop spans 16 amino acids. Germline-derived CDR1 and CDR2 are SGHDT and YYEEEE. With V trimmed by 0 bases and J by 7 bases, 8 bases remained unmatched. The CDR3 protein is CASSLAETGGTQPQHF. DNA for the CDR3: TGTGCCAGCAGCTTGGCTGAGACAGGGGGAACGCAGCCCCAGCATTTT.

This clone was seen just once. As DNA, the CDR3 is TGTGCCAGCAGCTCCGGGAACACTGAAGCTTTCTTT. It encodes CASSSGNTEAFF. J is TRBJ1-1 and V is TRBV5-6; D gene unclear. There are 12 residues in the CDR3. Germline values: CDR1 SGHDT, CDR2 YYEEEE. V lost 3 bases and J 1 base, leaving 4 bases between the germline ends.

This rearrangement joins TRBV29-1 to TRBJ2-3, with D hard to call. The V end was cut by 7 bases, the J end by 6 bases, with 11 bases between. The germline V gene has CDR1 SQVTM and CDR2 ANQGSEA. The CDR3 is 11 residues long. The DNA of the CDR3 is TGCAGCGCCGAGAGTAAGGATACGCAGTATTTT. The encoded protein is CSAESKDTQYF.

This clone was seen a handful of times. The chain has TRBV19 and TRBJ2-3, with 9 bases fitting TRBD2. Losses at the gene ends were 4 bases for V and 0 bases for J; bases not matched to a gene: 11. Germline V lookup: CDR1 LNHDA, CDR2 SQIVND (reference sequence). The CDR3 totals 18 residues. CDR3 DNA sequence: TGTGCCAGTAGTAGTGGTCCCACTAGCGGGCATAGCACAGATACGCAGTATTTT. Translation gives CASSSGPTSGHSTDTQYF.

This clone is termed medium-sized. The chain couples TRBV14 to TRBJ2-7; 7 bases are a match to TRBD1. CDR1 and CDR2 from the germline V gene are SGHDN and FVKESK. CDR3 length: 18 amino acids. V lost 1 base, J lost 3 bases, and 15 bases stayed unmatched. The CDR3 DNA reads as TGTGCCAGCAGCCAAGGGGGGACAGTGAACCTCTTCCTCTACGAGCAGTACTTC. It translates to CASSQGGTVNLFLYEQYF.

This clone was seen a few times. The V gene is TRBV29-1, the J gene TRBJ2-7, with TRBD1 matching over 8 bases. V was clipped by 7 bases and J by 3 bases; unmatched bases: 8. CDR3 length: 13 amino acids. CDR1 is SQVTM and CDR2 is ANQGSEA in the germline V gene. The CDR3: CSATTGVIYEQYF. The CDR3, as DNA: TGCAGCGCTACGACAGGGGTCATCTACGAGCAGTACTTC.

The V call is TRBV7-6, the J call TRBJ2-2; D might be TRBD2 (6 bases). There are 16 residues in the CDR3. Germline V gene lookup returns CDR1 SGHVS and CDR2 FNYEAQ. With 4 bases removed from V and 0 bases from J, the gap between germline ends came to 12 bases. DNA of the CDR3: TGTGCCAGCAGCTCCGCCGGGACTTCGAACACCGGGGAGCTGTTTTTT. Translation: CASSSAGTSNTGELFF.

The CDR3 DNA follows: TGCAGCTTCTCTTGGGGTAGCGGGGGGACCTACGAGCAGTACTTC. This encodes CSFSWGSGGTYEQYF. The chain employs TRBV29-1 and TRBJ2-5; 10 positions match TRBD2. The J call is in doubt because the DNA end fits TRBJ2-7 better. The germline gives CDR1 SQVTM, CDR2 ANQGSEA. The CDR3 covers 15 residues.

The CDR3 loop reads CASSEEVGPTEAFF. CDR3 sequence (DNA): TGTGCCAGCAGTGAAGAGGTAGGGCCTACTGAAGCTTTCTTT. This sequence joins TRBV2 and TRBJ1-1; D not resolved. Germline CDR1 and CDR2: SNHLY and FYNNEI. The CDR3 extends over 14 amino acids. V lost 1 base and J 5 bases, leaving 11 bases between the germline ends.

This sequence joins TRBV4-3 and TRBJ2-1, with 8 nucleotides matching TRBD1. The CDR3 extends over 17 amino acids. V dropped 0 bases and J dropped 3; count of bases not matched to a gene: 7. CDR1 and CDR2 (germline): LGHNA, YSLEER. DNA of the CDR3: TGCGCCAGCAGCCAAGATGTAGACAGGGGACGCTACAATGAGCAGTTCTTC. Protein product: CASSQDVDRGRYNEQFF.

This clone was found once. V usage is TRBV10-3 and J usage is TRBJ1-1; 9 positions match TRBD1. V gave up 8 bases and J gave up 6 bases; unmatched junction bases: 4. CDR1 is ENHRY and CDR2 is SYGVKD in the germline V gene. This CDR3 is built from 12 residues. CDR3 residues: CAIGTGTSEAFF. The CDR3 bases are TGTGCCATCGGGACAGGGACGTCTGAAGCTTTCTTT.

This chain links TRBV11-2 with TRBJ2-1, with 16 bases matching TRBD2. V lost 5 bases, J lost 8 bases, and 15 bases stayed unmatched. The germline gives CDR1 SGHAT, CDR2 FQNNGV. This CDR3 is built from 19 residues. The CDR3 nucleotides read TGTGCCAGCAGCCCTCTGGCCGGGACTAGCGGGGGGGCCGGAGATGAGCAGTTCTTC. It encodes CASSPLAGTSGGAGDEQFF.